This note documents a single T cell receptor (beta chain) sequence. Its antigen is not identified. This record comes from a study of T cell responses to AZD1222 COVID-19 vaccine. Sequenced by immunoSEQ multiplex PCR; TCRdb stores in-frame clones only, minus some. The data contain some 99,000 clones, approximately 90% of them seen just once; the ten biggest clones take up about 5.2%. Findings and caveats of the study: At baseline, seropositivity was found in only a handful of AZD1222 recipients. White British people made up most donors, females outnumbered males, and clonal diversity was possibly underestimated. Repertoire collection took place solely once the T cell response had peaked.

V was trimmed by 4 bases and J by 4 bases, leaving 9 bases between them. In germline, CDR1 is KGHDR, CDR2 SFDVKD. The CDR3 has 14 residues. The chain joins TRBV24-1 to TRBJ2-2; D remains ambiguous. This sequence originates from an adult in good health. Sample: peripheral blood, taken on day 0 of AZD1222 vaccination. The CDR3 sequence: CATSDYQATGELFF. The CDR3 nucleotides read TGTGCCACCAGTGACTACCAGGCCACCGGGGAGCTGTTTTTT.